The next 20 T cell receptor beta chains were all read from a single sample in a study of cytomegalovirus exposure and HLA in healthy donors. Both 60 Vbeta primers and 13 Jbeta primers went into the PCR. The method was immunoSEQ multiplex PCR; TCRdb's version includes in-frame clones alone and lacks a portion of them. The table lists 150,000 to 200,000 clones, approximately 80% of them singletons. The sample comprised PBMCs. Every receptor here comes from a middle-aged woman in good health and CMV-seronegative.

The CDR3 DNA reads as TGTGCCAGCAGTAGACAGTCAAACTATGGCTACACCTTC. This translates into CASSRQSNYGYTF. The genes are TRBV6-6 and TRBJ1-2, with D perhaps matching TRBD1 (5 bases). The CDR3 totals 13 residues. Germline-derived CDR1 and CDR2 are MNHNY and SVGAGI (reference sequence). Trimming pared 5 bases from V and 2 bases from J, leaving 9 bases between.

The V gene is TRBV5-4, the J gene TRBJ2-5, with TRBD1 matching over 8 bases. J gave up 4 bases and V 3 bases, and 5 bases lay outside the gene matches. Germline V gene lookup returns CDR1 SGHNT and CDR2 YYREEE (reference sequence). The CDR3 loop spans 14 amino acids. CDR3 sequence (DNA): TGTGCCAGCAGCTCCGCCGACAGGGGAGAGACCCAGTACTTC. It is translated as CASSSADRGETQYF.

J is TRBJ2-5 and V is TRBV28, with D possibly matching TRBD1 (6 bases). The CDR3 extends over 16 amino acids. CDR1 and CDR2 from the germline V gene are MDHEN and SYDVKM. Trimming removed 5 bases at V and 4 bases at J, with 20 bases between. The CDR3 is CASSQSTGPTRETQYF. Written as DNA, the CDR3 is TGTGCCAGCAGTCAATCTACAGGGCCCACTAGAGAGACCCAGTACTTC.

The chain's CDR3 is CASRKTEFQETQYF. For the CDR3, the DNA is TGTGCCAGCAGAAAGACAGAATTCCAAGAGACCCAGTACTTC. This chain connects TRBV2 to TRBJ2-5, with D possibly being TRBD1 (5 bases). The germline V gene encodes CDR1 SNHLY and CDR2 FYNNEI. V was cut by 6 bases and J by 1 base, with 12 bases left in between. The length of the CDR3 is 14 residues.

The chain couples TRBV7-9 to TRBJ1-5; D gene uncertain. CDR1 is SEHNR, CDR2 FQNEAQ, per germline (reference sequence). The length of the CDR3 is 15 residues. V was clipped by 3 bases and J by 0 bases, with 9 bases between them. DNA of the CDR3: TGTGCCAGCAGCTTCGGTCCGTATAGCAATCAGCCCCAGCATTTT. This gives the protein CASSFGPYSNQPQHF.

V gene TRBV28 combines with J gene TRBJ2-7, with 14 bases lining up with TRBD2. Germline V gene data show CDR1 as MDHEN and CDR2 as SYDVKM. The CDR3 spans 16 residues. J was trimmed by 4 bases and V by 4 bases; bases with no gene match: 6. The CDR3 is CASSSPGTSGSYEQYF. CDR3 DNA: TGTGCCAGCAGTTCGCCAGGGACTAGCGGGAGTTACGAGCAGTACTTC.

J is TRBJ2-7 and V is TRBV7-9, with 8 positions matching TRBD2. The CDR3 extends over 19 amino acids. V was pared by 5 bases and J by 3 bases, with 21 bases of the junction left unmatched. Per the germline V gene, CDR1 is SEHNR and CDR2 is FQNEAQ (reference sequence). The CDR3 DNA is TGTGCCAGCAGCCCCCAGAACGGGAGGGGCGTCCTCGATAACTACGAGCAGTACTTC. Translating gives CASSPQNGRGVLDNYEQYF.

The V gene is TRBV11-3, the J gene TRBJ2-7, with TRBD2 matching over 13 bases. The CDR3 sequence is 16 residues long. Germline-derived CDR1 and CDR2 are SGHNT and YENEEA. V was clipped by 0 bases and J by 3 bases; unmatched bases: 2. The CDR3 sequence: CASSLEGLAGNYEQYF. DNA of the CDR3: TGTGCCAGCAGCTTAGAGGGACTAGCGGGGAACTACGAGCAGTACTTC.

The chain links TRBV5-1 to TRBJ1-6; 7 bases line up with TRBD1. V was pared by 2 bases and J by 9 bases, with 2 bases of the junction left unmatched. There are 13 residues in the CDR3. Germline lookup yields CDR1 SGHRS and CDR2 YFSETQ. CDR3 sequence: CASSFDRASPLHF. In DNA, the CDR3 is TGCGCCAGCAGCTTCGACAGGGCTTCACCCCTCCACTTT.

This chain uses TRBV2 with TRBJ2-3; a weak D match, TRBD1 (5 bases). V was clipped by 6 bases and J by 9 bases, with 10 bases between them. The CDR3 length is 11 residues. Germline-derived CDR1 and CDR2 are SNHLY and FYNNEI. CDR3 sequence: CASRRSGTQYF. CDR3 sequence (DNA): TGTGCCAGCAGAAGGTCAGGGACGCAGTATTTT.

This sequence joins TRBV9 and TRBJ2-1, with TRBD2 matching 8 bases. The trim removed 3 bases at V and 0 bases at J, leaving 5 bases unmatched. The CDR3 covers 16 residues. Germline V lookup: CDR1 SGDLS, CDR2 YYNGEE. The CDR3 nucleotides are TGTGCCAGCAGCGCACACAGCGGGAGCTCCTACAATGAGCAGTTCTTC. Protein product: CASSAHSGSSYNEQFF.

This clone came up once. CDR3 in DNA: TGTGCCAGCAGCTTAATGATAGCGGGGGGGACCGGGGAGCTGTTTTTT. This encodes CASSLMIAGGTGELFF. The chain joins TRBV7-6 to TRBJ2-2; TRBD2 aligns across 11 bases. The V segment lost 2 bases and the J segment 5 bases; nucleotides outside the gene matches: 4. CDR3 size: 16 residues. Germline lookup yields CDR1 SGHVS and CDR2 FNYEAQ.

This rearrangement joins TRBV10-1 to TRBJ2-5, with 8 bases matching TRBD2. V trimming: 3 bases; J trimming: 7 bases; junction bases outside the gene matches: 7. This CDR3 comprises 14 residues. CDR1 and CDR2 (germline): WNHNN, SYGVQD (reference sequence). CDR3 in amino acids: CASSESGGQGTQYF. The CDR3 DNA reads TGCGCCAGCAGTGAAAGCGGGGGCCAGGGGACCCAGTACTTC.

The DNA for the CDR3 is TGCGCCAGCAGCCAGGACACCAAAGAGAACACCGGGGAGCTGTTTTTT. Translating gives CASSQDTKENTGELFF. The rearrangement uses TRBV4-3 and TRBJ2-2; TRBD1 might be the D (5 bases). This CDR3 has 16 residues. Germline V gene sequence: CDR1 LGHNA, CDR2 YSLEER. V lost 3 bases and J 1 base, leaving 12 bases between the germline ends.

This rearrangement joins TRBV28 to TRBJ2-5; D remains unclear. The CDR3 contains 14 residues. The ends were cut back, 5 bases at V and 4 bases at J, with 14 bases in the middle. Germline V CDR1 and CDR2: MDHEN, SYDVKM. The CDR3 nucleotides read TGTGCCAGCAGTCCGCGCGGTCAGATAGAGACCCAGTACTTC. The encoded protein is CASSPRGQIETQYF.

The chain carries TRBV9 and TRBJ2-5; tentatively, D is TRBD2 (6 bases). Germline V lookup: CDR1 SGDLS, CDR2 YYNGEE. This CDR3 is built from 15 residues. V lost 4 bases to trimming and J lost 5 bases, with 18 bases between them. The CDR3 loop is CASSPSSGPGETQYF. For the CDR3, the DNA is TGTGCCAGCAGCCCGAGTAGCGGTCCGGGGGAGACCCAGTACTTC.

The chain combines TRBV18 with TRBJ1-1; 9 bases fit TRBD1. V shed 5 bases and J 3 bases; nucleotides not matched to a gene: 7. The CDR3 spans 15 residues. Germline V gene data show CDR1 as KGHSH and CDR2 as LQKENI. This CDR3 is CASSSETGGYTEAFF. DNA for the CDR3: TGTGCCAGCTCATCTGAGACAGGGGGGTACACTGAAGCTTTCTTT.

The chain recombines TRBV6-6 with TRBJ1-1; 8 bases are a match to TRBD1. Germline V gene lookup returns CDR1 MNHNY and CDR2 SVGAGI (reference sequence). Trimming removed 6 bases from V and 6 bases from J; junction bases left unmatched: 6. The CDR3 is 13 residues long. This CDR3 is CASRGQAVAEAFF. Here the CDR3 DNA reads TGTGCCAGCAGGGGACAGGCAGTTGCTGAAGCTTTCTTT.

The genes are TRBV6-5 and TRBJ1-3; a possible D gene is TRBD1 (5 bases). V shed 2 bases and J shed 1 base, with 9 bases lying between them. CDR1 and CDR2 from the germline V gene are MNHEY and SVGAGI. The CDR3 has 15 amino acids. The CDR3: CASSYSKGSGNTIYF. The DNA for the CDR3 is TGTGCCAGCAGTTACAGCAAGGGGTCTGGAAACACCATATATTTT.

The J gene is TRBJ2-5, the V gene TRBV7-2; 10 bases line up with TRBD2. Germline CDR1 and CDR2: SGHTA and FQGNSA. V dropped 3 bases and J dropped 11; count of bases not matched to a gene: 12. The CDR3 totals 15 residues. This CDR3 is CASSFPAGGLGEQYF. The DNA for the CDR3 is TGTGCCAGCAGCTTCCCAGCGGGGGGGCTGGGTGAGCAGTACTTC.